The clone carrying this T cell receptor (beta chain) was seen a few times. Sequenced by immunoSEQ multiplex PCR; TCRdb stores in-frame clones only, minus some. This sample yields 650,000 to 800,000 clones, of which 72% are seen a single time; more than 1.5% belongs to the top ten. These data are taken from a study of shared clonotypes between healthy human individuals. As for the study in general: Two women and a few men aged 18 to 49 served as donors.

The source material was memory CD4+ T cells sorted from blood. Specified subset: CD45RA-negative fraction. The sequence was collected from a woman in her twenties or thirties in good health.

The CDR3 nucleotides are TGTGCCAGCATAGATTCCGTGGGGGCGAATGGCTACACCTTC. Protein: CASIDSVGANGYTF. V usage is TRBV6-6 and J usage is TRBJ1-2; possibly TRBD1 for D (6 bases). Germline V gene sequence: CDR1 MNHNY, CDR2 SVGAGI (reference sequence). Trimming took off 7 bases at V and 6 bases at J, with 18 bases between the two ends. The CDR3 spans 14 residues.